The source of this T cell receptor (beta chain) is a study of T cell responses to AZD1222 COVID-19 vaccine. Germline loops: CDR1 GTSNPN, CDR2 SVGIG (reference sequence). CDR3 length: 11 amino acids. V was clipped by 4 bases and J by 7 bases, with 10 bases between them. Study results and caveats: Repertoires were obtained solely post-peak T cell response. Only a handful of individuals given AZD1222 were seropositive at baseline. The donor cohort was predominantly white British with a female majority, and clonal diversity may have been underestimated. Unmutated variant regions are reportedly targeted by nearly half of spike-specific TCRs.

Concerning this clone: Its antigen is as yet unknown.

Assay used: immunoSEQ multiplex PCR; TCRdb lists only in-frame clones, some missing. The data contain approximately 120,000 clones, 85% to 90% of them singletons. The chain carries TRBV30 and TRBJ1-1, with D possibly TRBD1 on 5 matching bases. The receptor comes from an adult who received the AZD1222 COVID-19 vaccine. This specimen consisted of peripheral blood, obtained 28 days after the second AZD1222 dose. Here the CDR3 DNA reads TGTGCCTGGACTAGGGACGGTGAAGCTTTCTTT. This codes for CAWTRDGEAFF.